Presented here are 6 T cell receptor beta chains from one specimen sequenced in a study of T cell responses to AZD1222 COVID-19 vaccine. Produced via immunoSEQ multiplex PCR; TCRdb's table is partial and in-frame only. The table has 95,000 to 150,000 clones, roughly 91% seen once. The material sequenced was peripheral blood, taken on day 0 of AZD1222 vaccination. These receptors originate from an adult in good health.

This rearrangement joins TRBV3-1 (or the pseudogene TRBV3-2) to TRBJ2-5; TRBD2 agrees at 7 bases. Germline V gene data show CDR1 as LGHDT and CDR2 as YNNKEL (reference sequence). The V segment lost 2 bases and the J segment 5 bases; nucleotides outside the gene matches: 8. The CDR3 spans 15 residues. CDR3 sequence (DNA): TGTGCCAGCAGCCAACCGACGACTAGCTACGAGACCCAGTACTTC. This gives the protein CASSQPTTSYETQYF.

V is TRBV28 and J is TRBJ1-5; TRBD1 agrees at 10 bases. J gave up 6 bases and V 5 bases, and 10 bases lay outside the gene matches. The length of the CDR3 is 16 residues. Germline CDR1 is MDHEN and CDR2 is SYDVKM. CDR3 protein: CASSLGRGQGSQPQHF. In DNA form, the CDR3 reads TGTGCCAGCAGTCTAGGGAGGGGACAGGGGAGTCAGCCCCAGCATTTT.

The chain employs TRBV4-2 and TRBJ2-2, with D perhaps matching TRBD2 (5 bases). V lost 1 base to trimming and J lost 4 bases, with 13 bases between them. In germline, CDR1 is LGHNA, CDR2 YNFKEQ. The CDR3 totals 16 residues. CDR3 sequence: CASSQAVPEGTGELFF. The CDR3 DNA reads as TGTGCCAGCAGCCAAGCCGTTCCTGAGGGCACCGGGGAGCTGTTTTTT.

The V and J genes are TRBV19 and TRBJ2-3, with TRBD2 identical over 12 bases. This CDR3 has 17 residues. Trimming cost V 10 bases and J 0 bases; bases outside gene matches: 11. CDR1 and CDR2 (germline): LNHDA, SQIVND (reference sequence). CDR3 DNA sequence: TGTGCCACCTCCCTAGCGGGGGGGCCCCCTAGCACAGATACGCAGTATTTT. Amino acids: CATSLAGGPPSTDTQYF.

CDR3 DNA sequence: TGCGCCAGCAGCTTGTTGCGAACCGGGGAGCTGTTTTTT. This codes for CASSLLRTGELFF. The chain joins TRBV5-1 to TRBJ2-2; no reliable D call. The CDR3 sequence is 13 residues long. Looked up from germline, CDR1 is SGHRS and CDR2 is YFSETQ. V was clipped by 1 base and J by 5 bases, with 6 bases between them. Full variable domain (missing parts from reference TRBV5-1 and TRBJ2-2): KAGVTQTPRYLIKTRGQQVTLSCSPISGHRSVSWYQQTPGQGLQFLFEYFSETQRNKGNFPGRFSGRQFSNSRSEMNVSTLELGDSALYLCASSLLRTGELFFGEGSRLTVL.

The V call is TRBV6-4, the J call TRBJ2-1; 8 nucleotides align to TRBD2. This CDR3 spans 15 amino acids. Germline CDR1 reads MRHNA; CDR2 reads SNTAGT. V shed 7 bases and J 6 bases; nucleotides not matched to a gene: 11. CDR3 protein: CASNPDGGDFNEQFF. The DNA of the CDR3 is TGTGCCAGCAATCCCGACGGGGGGGACTTCAATGAGCAGTTCTTC.